The 23 T cell receptor beta chains presented below share a single source sample, sequenced in a study of cytomegalovirus exposure and HLA in healthy donors. Amplification used 60 Vbeta primers and 13 Jbeta primers. Clones were sequenced by immunoSEQ multiplex PCR, and TCRdb holds only the in-frame ones, with some missing. Here the sample spans roughly 100,000 clones, less than 85% being singletons. Sequencing was carried out using PBMCs. These receptor sequences come from a man aged 40-55 years in good health and CMV-seropositive.

This clone has more than one count but fewer than ten. The genes are TRBV9 and TRBJ1-3, with D possibly matching TRBD1 (5 bases). The CDR3 is made up of 14 amino acids. Trimming took 10 bases from V and 1 from J, leaving 15 bases between them. Germline V lookup: CDR1 SGDLS, CDR2 YYNGEE. As DNA, the CDR3 is TGTGCCCGCACGTGGGGGGTATCTGGAAACACCATATATTTT. Residues: CARTWGVSGNTIYF.

There are a few counts of this clone. V gene TRBV5-4 combines with J gene TRBJ1-2; tentative D call: TRBD1 (5 bases). Between the trimmed V and J ends, which lost 3 bases and 3 bases, there was a span of 15 bases. The CDR3 length is 15 residues. Germline CDR1 and CDR2: SGHNT and YYREEE (reference sequence). The CDR3 DNA is TGTGCCAGCAGCTACCCCCGACAGCCCTACTATGGCTACACCTTC. Amino acids: CASSYPRQPYYGYTF.

The rearrangement links TRBV15 to TRBJ1-2, with a tentative D call TRBD1 (6 bases). Trimming removed 0 bases at V and 8 bases at J, with 16 bases between. Germline V gene data show CDR1 as LNHNV and CDR2 as YYDKDF (reference sequence). The CDR3 is made up of 15 amino acids. The CDR3: CATSRDWDTGNGYTF. DNA of the CDR3: TGTGCCACCAGCAGAGATTGGGACACGGGGAACGGCTACACCTTC.

As to this clone: Different DNA sequences within this sample yield the same CDR3. The CDR3 region has the DNA TGCGCCAGCAGCTTGGCAGGGAGCAATCAGCCCCAGCATTTT. Encoded protein: CASSLAGSNQPQHF. This chain uses TRBV5-1 with TRBJ1-5; a possible D gene is TRBD1 (5 bases). Trimming cost V 0 bases and J 1 base, with 5 bases left between them. This CDR3 comprises 14 residues. Looked up from germline, CDR1 is SGHRS and CDR2 is YFSETQ.

The rearrangement links TRBV5-1 to TRBJ2-2, with a tentative D call TRBD1 (6 bases). The germline CDR1 and CDR2 sequences are SGHRS and YFSETQ. The V end lost 4 bases, the J end lost 4 bases, and 11 bases lay between the germline ends. The CDR3 length is 14 residues. CDR3 nucleotides: TGCGCCAGCAGCGCCAGGACAGCCACCGGGGAGCTGTTTTTT. Translating it yields CASSARTATGELFF.

V usage is TRBV4-2 and J usage is TRBJ1-1; 7 bases line up with TRBD1. The CDR3 extends over 13 amino acids. J lost 5 bases, V lost 3 bases, and 3 bases had no gene match. The germline CDR1 and CDR2 sequences are LGHNA and YNFKEQ. CDR3 region: CASSQDRRTEAFF. The CDR3 DNA sequence: TGTGCCAGCAGCCAGGACAGGCGAACTGAAGCTTTCTTT.

The chain links TRBV5-1 to TRBJ2-1; D gene uncertain. Trimming pared 0 bases from V and 0 bases from J, leaving 7 bases between. Germline lookup yields CDR1 SGHRS and CDR2 YFSETQ. This CDR3 is built from 15 residues. CDR3 region: CASSLAESSYNEQFF. The CDR3 bases are TGCGCCAGCAGCTTGGCGGAGAGCTCCTACAATGAGCAGTTCTTC.

The J gene is TRBJ2-3, the V gene TRBV27; 8 bases agree with TRBD1. Looked up from germline, CDR1 is MNHEY and CDR2 is SMNVEV (reference sequence). CDR3 length equals 14 residues. The ends lost 5 bases at V and 4 bases at J; junction bases unmatched: 5. The CDR3 sequence: CASSHGQGPDTQYF. CDR3 coding DNA: TGTGCCAGCAGTCACGGACAGGGCCCAGATACGCAGTATTTT.

The chain joins TRBV11-3 to TRBJ2-5; TRBD2 agrees at 8 bases. The CDR3 sequence is 17 residues long. Per germline, CDR1 SGHNT and CDR2 YENEEA. Trimming cost V 5 bases and J 2 bases; bases outside gene matches: 13. Here the CDR3 DNA reads TGTGCCAGCAGCCCCGGGGGGGCGGCGCGGAGGCAAGAGACCCAGTACTTC. It encodes CASSPGGAARRQETQYF.

In the case of this clone: Within the sample, other DNA sequences also encode this same CDR3. The CDR3 DNA reads TGTGCCAGCAGTTACTCAGGGGGCAATCAGCCCCAGCATTTT. Protein: CASSYSGGNQPQHF. The gene calls are TRBV6-6 and TRBJ1-5; maybe TRBD1 (5 bases). The CDR3 sequence is 14 residues long. V lost 0 bases and J 2 bases, leaving 5 bases between the germline ends. Germline CDR1 is MNHNY and CDR2 is SVGAGI (reference sequence).

The rearrangement uses TRBV6-5 and TRBJ2-7, with D tentatively TRBD2 (5 bases). The CDR3 is 14 residues long. CDR1 and CDR2 (germline): MNHEY, SVGAGI. V dropped 8 bases and J dropped 6 bases, with 20 bases sitting between them. The CDR3 sequence: CASGLYWGEGEQYF. DNA for the CDR3: TGTGCCAGCGGCCTCTATTGGGGTGAGGGCGAGCAGTACTTC.

V gene TRBV11-1 combines with J gene TRBJ1-6; 7 bases are shared with TRBD1. V shed 8 bases and J 7 bases; nucleotides not matched to a gene: 11. CDR1 and CDR2 from the germline V gene are SGHAT and FQDESV (reference sequence). The CDR3 consists of 15 residues. In nucleotides, the CDR3 is TGTGCCAGCGGCCGAGGGACAGCTTTGAATTCACCCCTCCACTTT. This encodes CASGRGTALNSPLHF.

The chain joins TRBV13 to TRBJ2-7, with D perhaps matching TRBD2 (6 bases). The CDR3 contains 14 residues. Looked up from germline, CDR1 is PRHDT and CDR2 is FYEKMQ (reference sequence). With 3 bases removed from V and 0 bases from J, the gap between germline ends came to 9 bases. CDR3 amino acids: CASSFLANSYEQYF. CDR3 sequence (DNA): TGTGCCAGCAGCTTTCTAGCGAACTCCTACGAGCAGTACTTC.

The chain employs TRBV7-2 and TRBJ1-4, with TRBD1 matching 7 bases. The CDR3 has 18 amino acids. The V segment lost 2 bases and the J segment 0 bases; nucleotides outside the gene matches: 9. CDR1 and CDR2 (germline): SGHTA, FQGNSA. For the CDR3, the DNA is TGTGCCAGCAGCTTATGGCGAGTAGGGACAGCAACTAATGAAAAACTGTTTTTT. Translating it yields CASSLWRVGTATNEKLFF.

This chain uses TRBV18 with TRBJ2-1, with 10 nucleotides matching TRBD2. The length of the CDR3 is 16 residues. Germline loops: CDR1 KGHSH, CDR2 LQKENI. The trim removed 3 bases at V and 1 base at J, leaving 3 bases unmatched. CDR3 DNA: TGTGCCAGCTCACCGTGGACTAGCGGTTCCTACAATGAGCAGTTCTTC. Translated, it gives CASSPWTSGSYNEQFF.

There are a few counts of this clone. The chain employs TRBV28 and TRBJ1-5; D is perhaps TRBD1 (6 bases). With 3 bases removed from V and 4 bases from J, the gap between germline ends came to 10 bases. CDR1 is MDHEN, CDR2 SYDVKM, per germline. This CDR3 is 14 amino acids long. The CDR3 DNA sequence: TGTGCCAGCAGTTTTATGAGGGGGAATCAGCCCCAGCATTTT. It is translated as CASSFMRGNQPQHF.

This chain uses TRBV11-3 with TRBJ1-2; 12 bases are shared with TRBD1. V gave up 5 bases and J gave up 4 bases; unmatched junction bases: 17. This CDR3 has 19 amino acids. From germline, CDR1 is SGHNT and CDR2 YENEEA. CDR3 protein: CASSLLPGQGARSIYGYTF. For the CDR3, the DNA is TGTGCCAGCAGCCTCCTACCGGGACAGGGGGCGAGATCGATCTATGGCTACACCTTC.

This sequence joins TRBV7-8 and TRBJ2-6, with 8 bases lining up with TRBD1. After removal of 4 bases from V and 1 base from J, the junction contained 6 bases not matched to a gene. CDR1 and CDR2 from the germline V gene are SGHVS and FQNEAQ. CDR3 length equals 17 residues. CDR3 sequence: CASSSGQGESGANVLTF. DNA of the CDR3: TGTGCCAGCAGCTCAGGACAGGGAGAATCTGGGGCCAACGTCCTGACTTTC.

This clone occurred once. The chain carries TRBV5-4 and TRBJ1-3, with TRBD1 identical over 7 bases. The junction had 8 bases not matched to a gene; V was cut back by 4 bases and J by 7 bases. This CDR3 is 14 amino acids long. Germline values: CDR1 SGHNT, CDR2 YYREEE (reference sequence). CDR3 protein: CASSQRQGQNTIYF. The CDR3 coding sequence is TGTGCCAGCAGCCAGCGACAGGGTCAGAACACCATATATTTT.

This clone was detected only a few times. The rearrangement links TRBV2 to TRBJ1-5; 9 bases align to TRBD1. Unmatched junction bases numbered 7, after V lost 4 bases and J lost 6 bases. Germline CDR1 and CDR2: SNHLY and FYNNEI. The CDR3 has 15 amino acids. CDR3 bases: TGTGCCAGCAGTGGGGACAGGGTGGGAATTCAGCCCCAGCATTTT. As protein: CASSGDRVGIQPQHF.

This clone was counted between two and nine times. The chain joins TRBV6-5 to TRBJ1-5; D uncertain. CDR1 and CDR2 from the germline V gene are MNHEY and SVGAGI. Trimming left V 3 bases short and J 2 bases short, with 5 bases between. The CDR3 sequence is 13 residues long. CDR3 coding DNA: TGTGCCAGCAGTTATCAGGGCAATCAGCCCCAGCATTTT. Protein sequence: CASSYQGNQPQHF.

The table lists this clone with a few counts. This chain connects TRBV30 to TRBJ2-1; D possibly corresponds to TRBD2 (5 bases). Germline assignment: CDR1 GTSNPN and CDR2 SVGIG (reference sequence). This CDR3 contains 15 residues. V was pared by 0 bases and J by 5 bases, with 14 bases between. CDR3 in amino acids: CAWSVNGIDNNEQFF. In nucleotides, the CDR3 is TGTGCCTGGAGTGTAAACGGGATAGACAACAATGAGCAGTTCTTC.

With regard to this clone: Germline is not matched at one junction end, which may reflect a read error. The chain joins TRBV19 to TRBJ2-4, with D perhaps TRBD1 (6 bases). CDR3 length: 13 residues. Germline CDR1 is LNHDA and CDR2 is SQIVND (reference sequence). The CDR3 protein is CASREDSKNSQYF. Here the CDR3 DNA reads TGTGCCAGTAGGGAGGACAGTAAAAACAGTCAGTACTTC.